This paragraph covers one TCR beta chain sequence. Sequenced by immunoSEQ multiplex PCR; TCRdb stores in-frame clones only, minus some. This sample has more than 60,000 clones, with about 90% found just once. The data belong to a study of PD-L1 blockade in urothelial cancer. The time point is: peripheral blood 6 weeks after treatment start. CDR3 length equals 15 residues. Between the trimmed V and J ends, which lost 2 bases and 3 bases, there was a span of 13 bases. Germline V gene data show CDR1 as KGHSH and CDR2 as LQKENI. This clonotype was obtained from a man in his fifties or sixties with urothelial cancer. The chain combines TRBV18 with TRBJ2-5, with unresolved D. The material was PBMCs, obtained around atezolizumab (anti-PD-L1) treatment. The CDR3 DNA reads as TGTGCCAGCTCACCAATCCCCGCGCGAAAAGAGACCCAGTACTTC. It codes for CASSPIPARKETQYF.